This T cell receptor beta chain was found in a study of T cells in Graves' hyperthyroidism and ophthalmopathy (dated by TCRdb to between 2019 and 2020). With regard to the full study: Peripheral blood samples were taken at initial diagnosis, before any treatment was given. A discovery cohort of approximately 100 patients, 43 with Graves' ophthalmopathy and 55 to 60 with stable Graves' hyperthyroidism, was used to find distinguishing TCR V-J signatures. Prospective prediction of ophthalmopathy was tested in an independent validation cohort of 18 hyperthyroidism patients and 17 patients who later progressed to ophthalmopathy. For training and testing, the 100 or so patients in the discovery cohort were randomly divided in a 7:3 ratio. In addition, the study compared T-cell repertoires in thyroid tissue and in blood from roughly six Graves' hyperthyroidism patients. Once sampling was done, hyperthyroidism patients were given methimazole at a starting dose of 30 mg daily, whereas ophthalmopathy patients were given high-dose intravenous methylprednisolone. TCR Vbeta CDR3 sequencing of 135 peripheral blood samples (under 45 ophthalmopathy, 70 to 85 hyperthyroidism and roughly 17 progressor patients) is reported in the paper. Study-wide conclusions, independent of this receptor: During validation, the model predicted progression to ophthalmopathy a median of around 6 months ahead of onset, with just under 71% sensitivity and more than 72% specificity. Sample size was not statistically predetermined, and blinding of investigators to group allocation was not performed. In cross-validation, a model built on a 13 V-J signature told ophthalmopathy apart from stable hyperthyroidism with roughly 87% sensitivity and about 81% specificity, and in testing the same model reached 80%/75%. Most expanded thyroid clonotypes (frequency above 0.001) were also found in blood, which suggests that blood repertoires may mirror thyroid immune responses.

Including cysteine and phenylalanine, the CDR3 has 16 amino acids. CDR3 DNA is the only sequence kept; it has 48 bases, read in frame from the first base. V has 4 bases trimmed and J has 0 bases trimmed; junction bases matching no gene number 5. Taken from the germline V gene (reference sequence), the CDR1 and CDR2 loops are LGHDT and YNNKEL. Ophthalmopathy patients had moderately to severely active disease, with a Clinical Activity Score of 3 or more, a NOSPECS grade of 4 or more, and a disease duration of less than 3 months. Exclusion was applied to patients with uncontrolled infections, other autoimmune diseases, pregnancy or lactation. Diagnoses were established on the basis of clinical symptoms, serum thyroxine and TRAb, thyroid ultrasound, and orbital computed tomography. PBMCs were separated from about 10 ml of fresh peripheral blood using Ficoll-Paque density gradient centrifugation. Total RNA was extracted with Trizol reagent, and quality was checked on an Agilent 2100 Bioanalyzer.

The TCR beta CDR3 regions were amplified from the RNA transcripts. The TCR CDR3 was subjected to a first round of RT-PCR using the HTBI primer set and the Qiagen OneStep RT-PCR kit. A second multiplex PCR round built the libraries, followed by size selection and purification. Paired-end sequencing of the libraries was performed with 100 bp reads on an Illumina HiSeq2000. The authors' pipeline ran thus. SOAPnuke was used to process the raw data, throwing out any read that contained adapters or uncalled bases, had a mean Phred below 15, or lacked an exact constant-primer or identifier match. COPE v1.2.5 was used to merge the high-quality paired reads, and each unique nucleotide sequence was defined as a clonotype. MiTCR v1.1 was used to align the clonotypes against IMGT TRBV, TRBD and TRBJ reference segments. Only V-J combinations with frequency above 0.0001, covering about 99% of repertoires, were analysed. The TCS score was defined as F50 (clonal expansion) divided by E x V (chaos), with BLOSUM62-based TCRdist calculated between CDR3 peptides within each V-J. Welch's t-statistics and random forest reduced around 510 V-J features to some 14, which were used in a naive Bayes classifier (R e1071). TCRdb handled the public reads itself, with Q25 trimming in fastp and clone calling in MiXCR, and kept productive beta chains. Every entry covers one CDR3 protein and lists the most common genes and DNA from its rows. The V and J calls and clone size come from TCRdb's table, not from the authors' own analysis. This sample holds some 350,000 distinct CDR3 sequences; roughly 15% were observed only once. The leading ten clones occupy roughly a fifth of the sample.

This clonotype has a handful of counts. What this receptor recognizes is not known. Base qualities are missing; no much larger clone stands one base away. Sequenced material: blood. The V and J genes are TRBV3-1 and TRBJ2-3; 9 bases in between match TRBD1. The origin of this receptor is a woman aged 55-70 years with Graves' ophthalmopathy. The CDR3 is CASSLTTGGSTDTQYF. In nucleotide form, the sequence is TGTGCCAGCAGCCTGACGACAGGGGGGAGCACAGATACGCAGTATTTT.